This T cell receptor beta chain was observed in a study of blood T cell repertoires in COVID-19. Assay used: immunoSEQ multiplex PCR; TCRdb lists only in-frame clones, some missing. The profile shows 410,000 or so clones, about 88% of them singletons. V shed 0 bases and J shed 0 bases, with 9 bases lying between them. The CDR3 runs to 16 residues. Germline V gene sequence: CDR1 SGHAT, CDR2 FQNNGV. The chain joins TRBV11-2 to TRBJ2-1; D ambiguous. The specimen sequenced was peripheral blood. The sequence was obtained from a woman in her forties with COVID-19, enrolled during active disease. The CDR3 coding sequence is TGTGCCAGCAGCTTAGATAGTTGGAGCTCCTACAATGAGCAGTTCTTC. Translated: CASSLDSWSSYNEQFF.